A single sample gave rise to the 9 T cell receptor beta chains below, sequenced in a study of vaccination and CD4 T cells after COVID-19. Specified treatment: 10-day PBMC culture with coronavirus spike peptide pools or control peptides (ViraFEST assay). Researchers collected the unexposed donor's CD4+ T cells before the COVID-19 pandemic (2011-2018). CD4+ T cells that had been cultured provided DNA sequenced with the Oncomine TCR Beta short-read assay. TCRdb analysed the PCR reads with MiXCR anew, one entry per CDR3 protein. The table shows more than 6,500 distinct CDR3 sequences, with 50% to 55% occurring only once. These receptors are not linked to any known antigen. Sequenced sample: CD4+ T cells from blood, cultured in vitro. Receptors originate from a human donor in good health.

This clonotype was seen a few times. The chain carries TRBV20-1 and TRBJ1-2; D is unresolved. V was cut by 2 bases and J by 4 bases, with 5 bases left in between. The CDR3 has 11 amino acids. Per the germline V gene, CDR1 is DFQATT and CDR2 is SNEGSKA (reference sequence). The CDR3 loop is CSARLLYGYTF. CDR3 in DNA: TGCAGTGCTAGACTCCTCTATGGCTACACCTTC.

This clonotype was found once. The junction does not match germline at one end; this may be a read error. The rearrangement joins TRBV6-1 to TRBJ1-5; 10 bases are shared with TRBD1. Per germline, CDR1 MNHNS and CDR2 SASEGT. The CDR3 spans 17 residues. In DNA, the CDR3 is TGTGCCAGCAGTGCGCTGGACAGGGGGTTTGGCAATCGGCCCCAGCATTTT. Its protein is CASSALDRGFGNRPQHF.

The J gene is TRBJ2-3, the V gene TRBV14; 9 bases are shared with TRBD1. With 6 bases clipped from V and 3 bases from J, the junction kept 1 base outside the gene matches. Germline CDR1 SGHDN, CDR2 FVKESK. The CDR3 is made up of 13 amino acids. The DNA of the CDR3 is TGTGCCAGCAGAGGGACAGGGACAGATACGCAGTATTTT. Protein product: CASRGTGTDTQYF.

The V and J genes are TRBV4-1 and TRBJ1-5, with unresolved D. The CDR3 is made up of 15 amino acids. CDR1 and CDR2 (germline): MGHRA, YSYEKL. V was cut by 0 bases and J by 8 bases, with 14 bases left in between. In DNA form, the CDR3 reads TGCGCCAGCAGCCAAGATTTAACGTTAGGGAAGCCCCAGCATTTT. Its protein is CASSQDLTLGKPQHF.

V usage is TRBV10-2 and J usage is TRBJ2-1, with TRBD2 identical over 8 bases. Germline V gene lookup returns CDR1 WSHSY and CDR2 SAAADI. After removal of 6 bases from V and 4 bases from J, the junction contained 5 bases not matched to a gene. This CDR3 is built from 14 residues. The CDR3 loop is CASSLAGFYNEQFF. In DNA form, the CDR3 reads TGCGCCAGCAGCCTAGCGGGCTTTTACAATGAGCAGTTCTTC.

The chain has TRBV20-1 and TRBJ1-3; D gene ambiguous. The V and J ends lost 0 bases and 0 bases respectively, with 6 bases between them. The CDR3 loop spans 14 amino acids. Germline CDR1 is DFQATT and CDR2 is SNEGSKA (reference sequence). CDR3 bases: TGCAGTGCTAGAGATCCGGGCTCTGGAAACACCATATATTTT. Its protein product is CSARDPGSGNTIYF.

The rearrangement uses TRBV25-1 and TRBJ2-7; maybe TRBD2 (5 bases). V shed 6 bases and J shed 3 bases, with 12 bases lying between them. This CDR3 comprises 13 residues. Germline CDR1 MGHDK, CDR2 SYGVNS. CDR3 DNA: TGTGCCAGCAGGGGAGAGGTGTTCTACGAGCAGTACTTC. Protein: CASRGEVFYEQYF.

This clonotype rates as medium-sized. The chain employs TRBV20-1 and TRBJ2-3; D not certain. Trimming left V 6 bases short and J 6 bases short, with 13 bases between. The CDR3 contains 12 residues. Germline V gene data show CDR1 as DFQATT and CDR2 as SNEGSKA (reference sequence). The chain's CDR3 is CSASQHSDTQYF. The CDR3 DNA sequence: TGCAGTGCCTCACAGCATTCTGATACGCAGTATTTT.

V gene TRBV7-9 combines with J gene TRBJ2-2; 9 nucleotides line up with TRBD1. Germline-derived CDR1 and CDR2 are SEHNR and FQNEAQ (reference sequence). Germline trimming cut 8 bases from V and 1 base from J; bases unmatched to any gene: 2. This CDR3 has 14 amino acids. The CDR3 here is CASGDRVNTGELFF. The CDR3 DNA reads TGTGCCAGCGGGGACAGGGTGAACACCGGGGAGCTGTTTTTT.